One sample yielded the 10 T cell receptor beta chains listed below, sequenced in a study of T cell changes during pregnancy in multiple sclerosis. The data were produced by immunoSEQ multiplex PCR, yet TCRdb's version contains in-frame clones alone and is incomplete. This table holds roughly 85,000 clones, approximately 93% found once. Here the sequenced sample was peripheral blood, taken in the first trimester of pregnancy. Source of these receptors: a female donor with multiple sclerosis, enrolled in a pregnancy study.

The genes are TRBV5-1 and TRBJ1-1, with 8 nucleotides matching TRBD1. The ends lost 6 bases at V and 0 bases at J; junction bases unmatched: 4. The CDR3 sequence is 14 residues long. The V gene's germline CDR1 is SGHRS and CDR2 YFSETQ. The CDR3 loop reads CASNTGQVNTEAFF. The CDR3 nucleotides read TGCGCCAGCAATACGGGACAGGTGAACACTGAAGCTTTCTTT.

The chain is built from TRBV19 and TRBJ2-2; 10 bases are a match to TRBD2. The J segment lost 4 bases and the V segment lost 5 bases, leaving 13 bases of the junction unmatched. Germline values: CDR1 LNHDA, CDR2 SQIVND (reference sequence). The CDR3 runs 18 residues. The CDR3 sequence is CASSQGLAGVSGTGELFF. Here the CDR3 DNA reads TGTGCCAGTAGTCAAGGGCTAGCGGGAGTATCAGGCACCGGGGAGCTGTTTTTT.

J is TRBJ1-3 and V is TRBV25-1; D not certain. Germline V gives CDR1 MGHDK, CDR2 SYGVNS. Between the trimmed V and J ends, which lost 4 bases and 3 bases, there was a span of 4 bases. The CDR3 contains 12 residues. For the CDR3, the DNA is TGTGCCAGCAGTGCCGGTGGAAACACCATATATTTT. Its translation is CASSAGGNTIYF.

V and J are TRBV6-5 and TRBJ2-1; 9 bases are shared with TRBD2. Germline CDR1 and CDR2: MNHEY and SVGAGI. The CDR3 runs to 15 residues. J was trimmed by 6 bases and V by 4 bases; bases with no gene match: 7. CDR3 in amino acids: CASSFLAGLRNEQFF. CDR3 sequence (DNA): TGTGCCAGCAGTTTCCTAGCGGGACTCCGCAATGAGCAGTTCTTC.

The CDR3 loop is CASLAAGGSYNEQFF. Written as DNA, the CDR3 is TGTGCCAGCCTCGCAGCGGGAGGCTCCTACAATGAGCAGTTCTTC. The rearrangement links TRBV18 to TRBJ2-1; TRBD2 agrees at 9 bases. There are 15 residues in the CDR3. The V and J ends lost 8 bases and 0 bases, in that order; junction bases with no gene match: 5. Germline CDR1 and CDR2: KGHSH and LQKENI.

The chain has TRBV19 and TRBJ2-1; 7 nucleotides line up with TRBD2. CDR3 length equals 15 residues. From germline, CDR1 is LNHDA and CDR2 SQIVND (reference sequence). J lost 7 bases, V lost 3 bases, and 9 bases had no gene match. CDR3 loop: CASSIDGRAPNEQFF. DNA of the CDR3: TGTGCCAGTAGTATCGATGGGAGGGCCCCAAATGAGCAGTTCTTC. The full variable domain, in which reference TRBV19 and TRBJ2-1 provide the parts outside the CDR3, is DGGITQSPKYLFRKEGQNVTLSCEQNLNHDAMYWYRQDPGQGLRLIYYSQIVNDFQKGDIAEGYSVSREKKESFPLTVTSAQKNPTAFYLCASSIDGRAPNEQFFGPGTRLTVL.

The chain's CDR3 is CASSVGPGFNQPQHF. CDR3 in DNA: TGTGCCAGCAGCGTAGGGCCGGGGTTTAATCAGCCCCAGCATTTT. The chain carries TRBV9 and TRBJ1-5; D is undetermined. V was shortened by 0 bases and J by 4 bases, with 11 bases between the two germline ends. The CDR3 extends over 15 amino acids. CDR1 SGDLS and CDR2 YYNGEE come from the germline V gene.

The chain carries TRBV5-6 and TRBJ2-1, with a possible D match to TRBD2 (7 bases). Germline CDR1 and CDR2: SGHDT and YYEEEE. The CDR3 totals 16 residues. V shed 4 bases and J shed 3 bases, with 17 bases lying between them. The CDR3 spells CASSPEGGAFYNEQFF. In DNA, the CDR3 is TGTGCCAGCAGCCCGGAGGGGGGGGCTTTCTACAATGAGCAGTTCTTC.

Regarding this clone: Other DNA sequences in this specimen translate into the identical CDR3. The chain joins TRBV29-1 to TRBJ2-5; 9 bases line up with TRBD1. This CDR3 is built from 12 residues. V gave up 6 bases and J gave up 4 bases; unmatched junction bases: 3. CDR1 is SQVTM and CDR2 is ANQGSEA in the germline V gene. As DNA, the CDR3 is TGCAGCGTGGACAGGGGTGGAGAGACCCAGTACTTC. Its translation: CSVDRGGETQYF. Full variable domain (outside the CDR3, taken from reference TRBV29-1 and TRBJ2-5): SAVISQKPSRDICQRGTSLTIQCQVDSQVTMMFWYRQQPGQSLTLIATANQGSEATYESGFVIDKFPISRPNLTFSTLTVSNMSPEDSSIYLCSVDRGGETQYFGPGTRLLVL.

The chain employs TRBV19 and TRBJ2-3, with D perhaps TRBD2 (6 bases). Germline CDR1 LNHDA, CDR2 SQIVND (reference sequence). The CDR3 extends over 13 amino acids. V was shortened by 7 bases and J by 1 base, with 9 bases between the two germline ends. CDR3 in amino acids: CASMPSGTDTQYF. For the CDR3, the DNA is TGTGCCAGTATGCCTAGCGGCACAGATACGCAGTATTTT.